The 27 T cell receptor beta chains below all came from one sample that was sequenced in a study of shared clonotypes between healthy human individuals. Using immunoSEQ multiplex PCR, the repertoire was profiled, and TCRdb retains in-frame clones only, with some absent. This sample has approximately 2,200,000 clones, with under 95% found just once. The naive CD8 population came from CD45RO-negative cells selected for CCR7, without terminally differentiated effector memory CD45RA+ cells. The sample was naive CD8+ T cells from PBMCs. The receptors derive from a man between 18 and 29 years old in good health. Some clones in this sample may be carry-over from other donors' samples.

The chain joins TRBV27 to TRBJ2-2; 13 bases map to TRBD2. The J segment lost 6 bases and the V segment lost 5 bases, leaving 9 bases of the junction unmatched. The germline CDR1 and CDR2 sequences are MNHEY and SMNVEV (reference sequence). CDR3 length: 17 amino acids. The CDR3 sequence: CASSRTGLAGFPGELFF. CDR3 nucleotide sequence: TGTGCCAGCAGTAGGACGGGACTAGCGGGATTCCCCGGGGAGCTGTTTTTT.

The rearrangement links TRBV28 to TRBJ1-4; the match to TRBD1 covers 7 bases. V dropped 6 bases and J dropped 0; count of bases not matched to a gene: 7. Germline-derived CDR1 and CDR2 are MDHEN and SYDVKM. The CDR3 runs 16 residues. CDR3 in DNA: TGTGCCAGCAGGGATGACAGGGAATCAACTAATGAAAAACTGTTTTTT. This sequence encodes CASRDDRESTNEKLFF.

Points on this clone: Other DNA sequences in this sample translate to the same CDR3. This chain connects TRBV4-3 to TRBJ2-7; D is ambiguous. From germline, CDR1 is LGHNA and CDR2 YSLEER. Trimming removed 0 bases at V and 2 bases at J, with 11 bases between. The CDR3 sequence is 15 residues long. This CDR3 reads CASSQDRSSAYEQYF. For the CDR3, the DNA is TGCGCCAGCAGCCAAGATAGGTCATCGGCCTACGAGCAGTACTTC.

The chain combines TRBV4-1 with TRBJ1-1; D uncertain. The CDR3 has 15 residues. The germline V and J ends were trimmed by 0 bases and 4 bases, with 12 bases remaining between them. Looked up from germline, CDR1 is MGHRA and CDR2 is YSYEKL. Written as DNA, the CDR3 is TGCGCCAGCAGCCAAGAACCCAGCGCCATCACTGAAGCTTTCTTT. Protein product: CASSQEPSAITEAFF.

For this clone: Distinct nucleotide sequences in the sample also encode this CDR3. J is TRBJ2-5 and V is TRBV9, with D tentatively TRBD1 (5 bases). The CDR3 is 13 residues long. Per germline, CDR1 SGDLS and CDR2 YYNGEE. Deletions cut 0 bases from V and 3 bases from J, with 6 bases between. The CDR3 DNA reads TGTGCCAGCAGCGTAGGCAGGGAAGAGACCCAGTACTTC. This gives the protein CASSVGREETQYF.

Regarding this clone: The same CDR3 also results from other DNA sequences found in this sample. The chain combines TRBV7-9 with TRBJ2-1, with D possibly being TRBD1 or TRBD2 (6 bases each). CDR1 is SEHNR, CDR2 FQNEAQ, per germline (reference sequence). The germline V and J ends were trimmed by 5 bases and 4 bases, with 12 bases remaining between them. This CDR3 spans 14 amino acids. DNA for the CDR3: TGTGCCAGCAGCCTAGGGGGACTTTACAATGAGCAGTTCTTC. Its protein product is CASSLGGLYNEQFF.

Only one count was recorded for this clone. This chain uses TRBV13 with TRBJ1-2; 11 nucleotides agree with TRBD1. Germline CDR1 and CDR2: PRHDT and FYEKMQ (reference sequence). With V trimmed by 5 bases and J by 2 bases, 13 bases remained unmatched. The CDR3 loop spans 18 amino acids. CDR3 nucleotides: TGTGCCAGCAGCGCCGGGACAGGGGGATTTGTAAGGAACTATGGCTACACCTTC. It encodes CASSAGTGGFVRNYGYTF.

The chain employs TRBV10-3 and TRBJ2-7; 9 bases align to TRBD1. The CDR3 totals 15 residues. The germline V gene has CDR1 ENHRY and CDR2 SYGVKD. Germline trimming cut 3 bases from V and 4 bases from J; bases unmatched to any gene: 7. Written as DNA, the CDR3 is TGTGCCATCAGTGACCATACAGGGGGCTTGTACGAGCAGTACTTC. Protein product: CAISDHTGGLYEQYF.

J is TRBJ2-7 and V is TRBV28; the match to TRBD2 covers 9 bases. Trimming removed 6 bases from V and 3 bases from J; junction bases left unmatched: 3. The germline gives CDR1 MDHEN, CDR2 SYDVKM. The CDR3 has 13 residues. The CDR3 DNA follows: TGTGCCAGCAGCGAGACTAGCGGCTACGAGCAGTACTTC. This gives the protein CASSETSGYEQYF.

This clone has just one count. V and J are TRBV19 and TRBJ2-3, with TRBD2 identical over 12 bases. Germline CDR1 LNHDA, CDR2 SQIVND (reference sequence). The CDR3 loop spans 18 amino acids. The V and J ends lost 4 bases and 6 bases, in that order; junction bases with no gene match: 14. CDR3 nucleotide sequence: TGTGCCAGTAGTACCTTTTCCGGGACTAGCGGGTTAGGGGATACGCAGTATTTT. Protein sequence: CASSTFSGTSGLGDTQYF.

This sequence joins TRBV30 and TRBJ2-1; 8 bases map to TRBD2. Per germline, CDR1 GTSNPN and CDR2 SVGIG (reference sequence). After removal of 0 bases from V and 6 bases from J, the junction contained 16 bases not matched to a gene. The CDR3 extends over 18 amino acids. CDR3 in amino acids: CAWSVRQKSGRGFNEQFF. For the CDR3, the DNA is TGTGCCTGGAGTGTAAGACAAAAGAGCGGGAGAGGGTTCAATGAGCAGTTCTTC.

This clone was observed once. The J gene is TRBJ2-2, the V gene TRBV7-8; weak D call: TRBD1 (6 bases). Trimming took off 5 bases at V and 5 bases at J, with 9 bases between the two ends. The CDR3 sequence is 13 residues long. Germline V lookup: CDR1 SGHVS, CDR2 FQNEAQ. CDR3 residues: CASSIDRTGELFF. The DNA for the CDR3 is TGTGCCAGCAGCATTGACAGGACCGGGGAGCTGTTTTTT.

V gene TRBV4-3 combines with J gene TRBJ1-2; TRBD1 agrees at 7 bases. The CDR3 consists of 15 residues. V shed 0 bases and J 4 bases; nucleotides not matched to a gene: 5. Germline CDR1 reads LGHNA; CDR2 reads YSLEER. The CDR3, as DNA: TGCGCCAGCAGCCAAGAAAACAGGGGCCCCTATGGCTACACCTTC. It yields the protein CASSQENRGPYGYTF.

Remarks on this clone: The sample holds other DNA sequences that translate to the same CDR3. This chain connects TRBV5-6 to TRBJ2-3; D not certain. V lost 1 base and J 0 bases, leaving 9 bases between the germline ends. Germline V CDR1 and CDR2: SGHDT, YYEEEE. The CDR3 is 15 amino acids. CDR3 in DNA: TGTGCCAGCAGCTTGTCTGGAGTAAGCACAGATACGCAGTATTTT. This sequence encodes CASSLSGVSTDTQYF.

The chain joins TRBV11-2 to TRBJ2-5; TRBD2 is a possible D gene (5 bases). V was cut by 3 bases and J by 7 bases, with 9 bases left in between. Germline CDR1 SGHAT, CDR2 FQNNGV. The CDR3 is 12 amino acids. The CDR3: CASSLDFGTQYF. CDR3 in DNA: TGTGCCAGCAGCTTGGACTTTGGGACCCAGTACTTC.

The chain recombines TRBV4-3 with TRBJ2-4, with TRBD2 matching over 8 bases. Germline lookup yields CDR1 LGHNA and CDR2 YSLEER. Trimming cost V 2 bases and J 0 bases; bases outside gene matches: 6. The CDR3 is made up of 17 amino acids. CDR3 in amino acids: CASSQYSGGLAKNIQYF. DNA of the CDR3: TGCGCCAGCAGCCAATATTCGGGGGGGCTAGCCAAAAACATTCAGTACTTC.

J is TRBJ2-5 and V is TRBV27; the match to TRBD2 covers 7 bases. The CDR3 loop spans 15 amino acids. J was trimmed by 5 bases and V by 2 bases; bases with no gene match: 8. Germline V CDR1 and CDR2: MNHEY, SMNVEV (reference sequence). CDR3 amino acids: CASSLTGGSAETQYF. CDR3 nucleotide sequence: TGTGCCAGCAGTTTAACCGGCGGGAGTGCGGAGACCCAGTACTTC.

V gene TRBV7-9 combines with J gene TRBJ1-2; D not resolved. Germline loops: CDR1 SEHNR, CDR2 FQNEAQ (reference sequence). The CDR3 runs 12 residues. Trimming cost V 1 base and J 13 bases, with 13 bases left between them. The CDR3 loop reads CASSLDSGPSTF. CDR3 bases: TGTGCCAGCAGCTTAGATTCCGGGCCGAGCACCTTC.

This clone occurred once. J is TRBJ2-7 and V is TRBV27; 9 bases line up with TRBD2. Germline CDR1 reads MNHEY; CDR2 reads SMNVEV (reference sequence). This CDR3 has 18 amino acids. The V gene end was trimmed by 0 bases and the J gene end by 4 bases; junction bases not matched to a gene: 13. The CDR3 nucleotides are TGTGCCAGCAGTTTATCGCAGGGTAGCGGGAGATTAGGGTACGAGCAGTACTTC. As protein: CASSLSQGSGRLGYEQYF.

Here the CDR3 reads CASSLDLTPSGELFF. CDR3 bases: TGTGCCAGCAGCTTAGATCTAACCCCCTCTGGGGAGCTGTTTTTT. This sequence joins TRBV11-2 and TRBJ2-2; no definite D call. The ends were cut back, 0 bases at V and 8 bases at J, with 13 bases in the middle. Germline CDR1 reads SGHAT; CDR2 reads FQNNGV. This CDR3 spans 15 amino acids.

This clone showed up just once. The rearrangement uses TRBV30 and TRBJ2-3; D not resolved. V was clipped by 2 bases and J by 4 bases, with 7 bases between them. This CDR3 is 12 amino acids long. CDR1 and CDR2 from the germline V gene are GTSNPN and SVGIG (reference sequence). CDR3 sequence (DNA): TGTGCCTGGAGTATCGGGCCAGATACGCAGTATTTT. It specifies CAWSIGPDTQYF. The full variable domain, in which reference TRBV30 and TRBJ2-3 provide the parts outside the CDR3, is SQTIHQWPATLVQPVGSPLSLECTVEGTSNPNLYWYRQAAGRGLQLLFYSVGIGQISSEVPQNLSASRPQDRQFILSSKKLLLSDSGFYLCAWSIGPDTQYFGPGTRLTVL.

This clone was found once. The gene calls are TRBV6-5 and TRBJ2-7; 8 positions agree with TRBD2. The CDR3 has 16 residues. In germline, CDR1 is MNHEY, CDR2 SVGAGI. J gave up 6 bases and V 2 bases, and 12 bases lay outside the gene matches. The CDR3: CASSYTQSGRMSEQYF. The CDR3 DNA follows: TGTGCCAGCAGTTACACCCAGAGCGGGAGAATGAGCGAGCAGTACTTC.

This rearrangement joins TRBV4-3 to TRBJ2-1; TRBD2 matches at 9 bases. After removal of 0 bases from V and 4 bases from J, the junction contained 7 bases not matched to a gene. The CDR3 contains 17 residues. Germline assignment: CDR1 LGHNA and CDR2 YSLEER. CDR3 sequence reads: CASSQERSSGVYNEQFF. The CDR3 DNA follows: TGCGCCAGCAGCCAAGAAAGGTCTAGCGGGGTTTACAATGAGCAGTTCTTC.

This chain joins TRBV27 and TRBJ2-5, with D possibly being TRBD2 (6 bases). The V end lost 6 bases, the J end lost 6 bases, and 14 bases lay between the germline ends. This CDR3 has 13 amino acids. The germline V gene encodes CDR1 MNHEY and CDR2 SMNVEV (reference sequence). CDR3 DNA sequence: TGTGCCAGCAGCTTGGGCGGGGTGCAGACCCAGTACTTC. This sequence encodes CASSLGGVQTQYF.

This sequence joins TRBV28 and TRBJ2-3; D perhaps matches TRBD1 (5 bases). V lost 8 bases, J lost 5 bases, and 11 bases lay in between. Germline V gene lookup returns CDR1 MDHEN and CDR2 SYDVKM. The CDR3 is made up of 12 amino acids. The CDR3 spells CASGIQVDTQYF. In nucleotides, the CDR3 is TGTGCCAGCGGGATACAGGTAGATACGCAGTATTTT.

The chain has TRBV28 and TRBJ2-5, with TRBD1 matching 8 bases. Germline trimming cut 2 bases from V and 5 bases from J; bases unmatched to any gene: 4. CDR1 is MDHEN and CDR2 is SYDVKM in the germline V gene. CDR3 length: 14 amino acids. CDR3 DNA sequence: TGTGCCAGCAGTTTAGATACAGGGGGGGAGACCCAGTACTTC. Translation: CASSLDTGGETQYF. Full variable domain (remainder filled in from reference TRBV28 and TRBJ2-5): DVKVTQSSRYLVKRTGEKVFLECVQDMDHENMFWYRQDPGLGLRLIYFSYDVKMKEKGDIPEGYSVSREKKERFSLILESASTNQTSMYLCASSLDTGGETQYFGPGTRLLVL.

This chain uses TRBV27 with TRBJ2-3, with D tentatively TRBD2 (6 bases). The CDR3 consists of 14 residues. The germline CDR1 and CDR2 sequences are MNHEY and SMNVEV (reference sequence). V dropped 4 bases and J dropped 4 bases, with 12 bases sitting between them. The CDR3 reads CASSYLSGADTQYF. Written as DNA, the CDR3 is TGTGCCAGCAGTTACCTCTCGGGGGCAGATACGCAGTATTTT.